This T cell receptor (beta chain) was identified in a study of T cells in Graves' hyperthyroidism and ophthalmopathy. Study-level points and caveats: Ophthalmopathy, which appeared later, was predicted by the model a median 6.5 months before onset.

This clonotype has more than one count but fewer than ten. What it recognizes is unknown. Using RNA transcripts as the source, TCR beta CDR3 regions were amplified. The HTBI set primed first-round TCR CDR3 RT-PCR. TCRdb reprocessed the multiplex PCR reads via MiXCR and lists one record per CDR3 protein. Found here are more than 650,000 distinct CDR3 sequences, 12% to 15% of them singletons; the top ten hold about 9.4%. CDR1 is MNHNS, CDR2 SASEGT, per germline. This CDR3 has 14 amino acids. V dropped 8 bases and J dropped 10 bases, with 21 bases sitting between them. The sample consisted of blood. This clonotype was sampled from a woman between 18 and 29 years old with Graves' hyperthyroidism. The chain links TRBV6-1 to TRBJ2-1; tentatively, D is TRBD2 (5 bases). DNA of the CDR3: TGTGCCAGCTTTCCCTCCCGCGGCGGGCAAGAGCAGTTCTTC. It is translated as CASFPSRGGQEQFF.